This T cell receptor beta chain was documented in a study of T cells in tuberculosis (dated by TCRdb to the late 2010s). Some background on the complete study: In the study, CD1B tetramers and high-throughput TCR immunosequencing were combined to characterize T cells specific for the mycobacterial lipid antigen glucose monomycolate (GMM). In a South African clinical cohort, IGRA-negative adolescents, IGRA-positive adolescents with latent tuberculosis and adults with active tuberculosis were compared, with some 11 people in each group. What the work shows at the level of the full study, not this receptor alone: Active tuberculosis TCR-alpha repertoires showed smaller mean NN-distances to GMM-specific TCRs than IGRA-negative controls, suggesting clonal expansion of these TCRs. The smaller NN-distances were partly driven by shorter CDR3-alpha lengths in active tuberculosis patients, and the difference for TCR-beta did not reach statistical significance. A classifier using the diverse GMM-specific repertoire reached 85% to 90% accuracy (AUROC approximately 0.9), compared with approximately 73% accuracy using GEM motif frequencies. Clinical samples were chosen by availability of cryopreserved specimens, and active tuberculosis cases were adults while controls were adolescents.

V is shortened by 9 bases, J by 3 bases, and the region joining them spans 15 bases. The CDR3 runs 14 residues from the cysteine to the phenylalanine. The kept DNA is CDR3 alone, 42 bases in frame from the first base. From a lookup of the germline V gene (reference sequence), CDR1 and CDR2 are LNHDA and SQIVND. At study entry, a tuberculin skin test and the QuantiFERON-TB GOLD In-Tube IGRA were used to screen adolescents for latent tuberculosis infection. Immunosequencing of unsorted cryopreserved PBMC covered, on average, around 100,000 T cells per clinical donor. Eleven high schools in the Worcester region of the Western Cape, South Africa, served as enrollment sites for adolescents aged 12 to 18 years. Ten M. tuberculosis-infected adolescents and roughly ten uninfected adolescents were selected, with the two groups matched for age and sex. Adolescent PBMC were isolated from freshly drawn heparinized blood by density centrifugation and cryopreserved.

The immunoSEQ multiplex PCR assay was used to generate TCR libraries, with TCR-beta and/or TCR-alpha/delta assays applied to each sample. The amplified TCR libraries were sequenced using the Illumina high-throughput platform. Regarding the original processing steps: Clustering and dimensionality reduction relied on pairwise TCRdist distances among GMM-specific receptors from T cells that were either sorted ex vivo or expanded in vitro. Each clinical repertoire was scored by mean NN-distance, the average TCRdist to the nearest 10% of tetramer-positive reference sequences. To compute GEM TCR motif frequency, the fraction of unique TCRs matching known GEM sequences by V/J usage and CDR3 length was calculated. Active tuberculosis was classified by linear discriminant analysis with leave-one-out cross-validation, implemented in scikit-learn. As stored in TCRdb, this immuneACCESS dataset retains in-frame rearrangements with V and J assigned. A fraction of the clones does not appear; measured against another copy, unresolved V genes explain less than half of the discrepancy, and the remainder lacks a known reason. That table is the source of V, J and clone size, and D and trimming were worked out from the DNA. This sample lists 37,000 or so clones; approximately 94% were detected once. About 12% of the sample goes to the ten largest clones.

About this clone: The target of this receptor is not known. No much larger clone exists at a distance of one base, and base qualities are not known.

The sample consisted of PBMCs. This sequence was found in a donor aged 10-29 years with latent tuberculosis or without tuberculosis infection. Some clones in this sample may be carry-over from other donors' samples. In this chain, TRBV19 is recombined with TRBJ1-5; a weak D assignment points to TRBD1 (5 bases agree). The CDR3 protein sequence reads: CASGRGDYNQPQHF. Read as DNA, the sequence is TGTGCCAGCGGGAGGGGAGACTACAATCAGCCCCAGCATTTT.